These T cell receptor beta chains were read from a single sample in a study of vaccination and CD4 T cells after COVID-19. These TCRs' antigens remain unknown. TCRdb itself ran the PCR reads through MiXCR, one entry per CDR3 protein. The sample shows about 23,000 distinct CDR3 sequences, 44% of them seen only once. This material consisted of CD4+ T cells from blood, cultured in vitro, taken before SARS-CoV-2 vaccination. The source is a human donor who received a COVID-19 vaccine. CDR3s include the opening cysteine and the closing phenylalanine or tryptophan. The order of the fields is D gene, clone size, V gene, J gene, CDR3 DNA, CDR3 protein. D genes are given only for firm matches. Clone sizes are given selectively: once, few, many, or a class where the clone is expanded.

>.|.|TRBV7-2|TRBJ2-5
TGTGCCAGCAGCCGTTCTCGGGCGGACCAAGAGACCCAGTACTTC
CASSRSRADQETQYF
>.|few|TRBV20-1|TRBJ1-2
TGCAGTGCTAGTAGACTGGGCCTTAACTATGGCTACACCTTC
CSASRLGLNYGYTF
>TRBD1|.|TRBV5-1|TRBJ2-1
TGCGCCAGCAGCCTTGAGACAGGGGAAGATGAGCAGTTCTTC
CASSLETGEDEQFF
>TRBD2|.|TRBV5-1|TRBJ2-3
TGCGCCAGCAGCTTGGATCGAGGAGGTCGGGGGGGCGATACGCAGTATTTT
CASSLDRGGRGGDTQYF
>.|.|TRBV5-3|TRBJ1-5
TGTGCCAGCAGCTTGTCGTGGTCGACAGAAATCTCTAGCCAGCCCCAGCATTTT
CASSLSWSTEISSQPQHF
>.|.|TRBV2|TRBJ1-2
TGTGCCAGCAGTGAGGGTCAGGGAGTAGACTATGGCTACACCTTC
CASSEGQGVDYGYTF
>.|.|TRBV19|TRBJ1-1
TGTGCCTGTTCTCAGGGGAACACTGAAGCTTTCTTT
CACSQGNTEAFF
>.|few|TRBV19|TRBJ1-1
TGTGCCAGTAGCCTCGCCGTGGGAGAAGCTTTCTTT
CASSLAVGEAFF
>TRBD2|.|TRBV6-1|TRBJ2-7
TGTGCCAGCTCCAAGGGGAGTCTAGCGGGACCGCCTGAGGAGCAGTACTTC
CASSKGSLAGPPEEQYF
>.|.|TRBV10-3|TRBJ2-2
TGTGCCATCAGTTCTGGACCGAAGGACGGGGAGCTGTTTTTT
CAISSGPKDGELFF
>TRBD1|few|TRBV20-1|TRBJ2-7
TGCAGTGCCTTAGGGACAGACCAAAAGGGGTACGAGCAGTACTTC
CSALGTDQKGYEQYF
>TRBD2|few|TRBV15|TRBJ2-1
TGTGCCACCAGCGGACTAGCGGGGGTCAATGAGCAGTTCTTC
CATSGLAGVNEQFF
>TRBD1|.|TRBV11-3|TRBJ2-1
TGTGCCAGCAGCTTCTCCGGGACAGACTACAATGAGCAGTTCTTC
CASSFSGTDYNEQFF
>.|.|TRBV10-3|TRBJ1-1
TGTGCCATCAGTCCAGGGATCACTGAAGCTTTCTTT
CAISPGITEAFF
>TRBD1|.|TRBV5-4|TRBJ2-7
TGTGCCAGCAGCTTGGACCACAGGGGCCCACGGGACTTC
CASSLDHRGPRDF
>.|few|TRBV7-8|TRBJ1-3
TGTGCCAGCGGCGGGCCTACGGGCGGGGGAAACACCATATATTTT
CASGGPTGGGNTIYF
>.|.|TRBV4-1|TRBJ2-1
TGCGCCAGCAGCCAAGAACTCTCCGGGGAAGCCGAAAGCAATGAGCAGTTCTTC
CASSQELSGEAESNEQFF
>.|.|TRBV10-1|TRBJ1-3
TGCGCCAGCAGCGCCGTGAGGAACCTAAACACCATATATTTT
CASSAVRNLNTIYF
>TRBD1|.|TRBV11-3|TRBJ1-2
TGTGCCAGCAGCCCACAGACAGGGGGCGGCTATGGCTACACCTTC
CASSPQTGGGYGYTF
>.|.|TRBV10-2|TRBJ1-2
TGCGCCAGCAGTGAGTCGGGGGGTAGCACGGGCTACACCTTC
CASSESGGSTGYTF
>.|.|TRBV7-9|TRBJ1-2
TGTGCCAGCAGCTTAGTTTCGGCTACAGCGACTAACTATGGCTACACCTTC
CASSLVSATATNYGYTF
>.|few|TRBV12-3/TRBV12-4|TRBJ2-7
TGTGCCAGCAGTTTGCGGGAGGGGACAGGGGCCTACGAGCAGTACTTC
CASSLREGTGAYEQYF
>.|.|TRBV30|TRBJ1-3
TGTGCCTGGAGTGCTAGGGGTACTGGAAACACCATATATTTT
CAWSARGTGNTIYF
>.|.|TRBV7-9|TRBJ1-3
TGTGCCAGCAGCTTAGCGACAGTCTCTGGAAACACCATATATTTT
CASSLATVSGNTIYF
>.|.|TRBV18|TRBJ1-2
TGTGCCAGCTCTTCCGACACGGAAAACTATGGCTACACCTTC
CASSSDTENYGYTF
>.|.|TRBV12-3/TRBV12-4|TRBJ1-5
TGTGCCAGCAGTTTAAGAGCAGATCAGCCCCAGCATTTT
CASSLRADQPQHF
>.|.|TRBV19|TRBJ1-1
TGTGCCAGTAGTATCCAGAGACAGGCTCTGAACACTGAAGCTTTCTTT
CASSIQRQALNTEAFF
>TRBD1|.|TRBV2|TRBJ2-1
TGTGCCAGCAGTGATGACAGGGGGGGAAAGAGGGAGCAGTTCTTC
CASSDDRGGKREQFF
>TRBD1|.|TRBV6-1|TRBJ2-4
TGTGCCAGCAGTGAGGGACAGGAGATAGCCAAAAACATTCAGTACTTC
CASSEGQEIAKNIQYF
>.|.|TRBV20-1|TRBJ2-2
TGCAGTGCTAGAGAGGTGCAGAGGACCGGGGAGCTGTTTTTT
CSAREVQRTGELFF
>.|.|TRBV30|TRBJ2-7
TGTGCCTGGAGTGTATTTGAAGGGGAGCAGTACTTC
CAWSVFEGEQYF
>.|.|TRBV1|TRBJ2-5
TGCACCAGCACCCCCGGACTAGCGGGGGGGCCTGGGACCCAGTACTTC
CTSTPGLAGGPGTQYF
>TRBD1|few|TRBV7-9|TRBJ1-5
TGTGCCAGCAGCTTAAGTTCAGGGGGACATCAGCCCCAGCATTTT
CASSLSSGGHQPQHF
>TRBD2|once|TRBV12-3/TRBV12-4|TRBJ2-3
TGTGCCAGCACCTTGACTAGCGTTACGAGCCGGAGCACAGATACGCAGTATTTT
CASTLTSVTSRSTDTQYF
>.|.|TRBV7-9|TRBJ1-3
TGTGCCAGCAGCTTAGCGGGAACCATATATTTT
CASSLAGTIYF
>TRBD2|few|TRBV19|TRBJ2-7
TGTGCCAGTAGAGCCTCCGGACTAGCGGGGGGTCTAATCCTCTACGAGCAGTACTTC
CASRASGLAGGLILYEQYF
>.|.|TRBV4-1|TRBJ2-2
TGCGCCAGCAGGCTGGGACAGAACACCGGGGAGCTGTTTTTT
CASRLGQNTGELFF
>TRBD1|.|TRBV24-1|TRBJ2-2
TGTGCCACCGGGGGGGCCCGGGACAGGGGGAACACCGGGGAGCTGTTTTTT
CATGGARDRGNTGELFF
>.|.|TRBV20-1|TRBJ2-5
TGCAGTGTCGAAGGGGGGCAGAGGGGTGAGACCCAGTACTTC
CSVEGGQRGETQYF
>TRBD2|few|TRBV7-2|TRBJ2-1
TGTGCCAGCAGCCTCCCGACTAGCGGGGGGGCCCCCTTGGGTGAGCAGTTCTTC
CASSLPTSGGAPLGEQFF
>TRBD1|.|TRBV19|TRBJ1-2
TGTGCCAGTAGTATATCGCAGGGGGCCTATGGCTACACCTTC
CASSISQGAYGYTF
>TRBD1|once|TRBV7-8|TRBJ2-6
TGTGCCAGCAGCTCACGCAGGGGGCCTGGGGCCAACGTCCTGACTTTC
CASSSRRGPGANVLTF
>.|.|TRBV28|TRBJ1-2
TGTGCCAGCAGTTCTCAGGGACCGACCGTTTATGGCTACACCTTC
CASSSQGPTVYGYTF
>.|.|TRBV7-2|TRBJ2-7
TGTGCCAGCAGCTTAGAAGCGGACGAGCAGTACTTC
CASSLEADEQYF
>TRBD1|.|TRBV20-1|TRBJ2-5
TGCAGTGCTAGCAGGGGGCTCGGCGGGTCCCCCCAAGAGACCCAGTACTTC
CSASRGLGGSPQETQYF
>.|.|TRBV25-1|TRBJ2-2
TGTGCCAGCAGGGAGGCCGGGGAGCTGTTTTTT
CASREAGELFF
>.|few|TRBV15|TRBJ2-2
TGTGCCACCAGGCGTGAACCGAACACCGGGGAGCTGTTTTTT
CATRREPNTGELFF
>.|few|TRBV7-2|TRBJ1-2
TGTGCCAGCAGCTTAGTTAACGGAGATGGCTACACCTTC
CASSLVNGDGYTF
>.|few|TRBV27|TRBJ1-3
TGTGCCAGCAGTACCTCGACAGGAGCCTCTGGAAACACCATATATTTT
CASSTSTGASGNTIYF